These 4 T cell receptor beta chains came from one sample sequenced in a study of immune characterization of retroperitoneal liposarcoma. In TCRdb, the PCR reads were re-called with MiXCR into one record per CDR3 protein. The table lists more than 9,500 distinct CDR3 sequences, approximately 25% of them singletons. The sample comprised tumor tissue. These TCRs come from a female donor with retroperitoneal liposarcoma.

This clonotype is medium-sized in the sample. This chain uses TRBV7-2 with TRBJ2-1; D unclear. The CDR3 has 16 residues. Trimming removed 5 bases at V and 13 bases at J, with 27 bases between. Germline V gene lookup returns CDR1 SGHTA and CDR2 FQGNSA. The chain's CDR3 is CASSPLALVQLETQFF. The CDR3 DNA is TGTGCCAGCAGCCCCTTGGCGCTAGTTCAGCTAGAGACCCAGTTCTTC.

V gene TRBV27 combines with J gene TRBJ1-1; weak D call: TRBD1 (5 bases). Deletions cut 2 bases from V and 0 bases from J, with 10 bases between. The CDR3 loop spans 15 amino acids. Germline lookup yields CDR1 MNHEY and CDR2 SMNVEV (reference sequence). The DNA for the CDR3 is TGTGCCAGCAGTTTAGGACACAGCATGAACACTGAAGCTTTCTTT. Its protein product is CASSLGHSMNTEAFF.

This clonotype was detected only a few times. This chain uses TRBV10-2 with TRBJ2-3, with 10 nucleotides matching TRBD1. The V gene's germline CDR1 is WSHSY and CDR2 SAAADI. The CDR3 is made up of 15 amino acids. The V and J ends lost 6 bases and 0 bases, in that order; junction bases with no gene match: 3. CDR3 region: CASRGQGISTDTQYF. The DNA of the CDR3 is TGCGCCAGCAGGGGACAGGGGATTAGCACAGATACGCAGTATTTT.

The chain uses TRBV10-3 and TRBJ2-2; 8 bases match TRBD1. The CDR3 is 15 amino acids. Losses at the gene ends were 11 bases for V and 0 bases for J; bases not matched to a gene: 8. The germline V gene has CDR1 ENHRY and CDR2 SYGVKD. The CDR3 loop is CAVTAGGSNTGELFF. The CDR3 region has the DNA TGTGCCGTTACCGCAGGGGGCTCGAACACCGGGGAGCTGTTTTTT.